One and the same sample provided the 21 T cell receptor beta chains below, sequenced in a study of T cells in Graves' hyperthyroidism and ophthalmopathy. There were TCR beta CDR3 regions amplified from RNA transcripts. The primer set for the first-round RT-PCR of the TCR CDR3 was HTBI. Each CDR3 protein gets one entry after TCRdb re-called the multiplex PCR reads with MiXCR. This sample has almost 500,000 distinct CDR3 sequences; about 20% occur once, and the top ten carry approximately 54%. The sequencing input was blood. Source of these receptors: a woman in her 70s with Graves' ophthalmopathy.

This chain connects TRBV27 to TRBJ1-5; no firm D call. The length of the CDR3 is 17 residues. Germline CDR1 and CDR2: MNHEY and SMNVEV (reference sequence). V was trimmed by 4 bases and J by 5 bases, leaving 21 bases between them. The CDR3 protein is CASSYTRGLRSDQPQHF. The CDR3 coding sequence is TGTGCCAGCAGTTACACCAGAGGCCTCAGGAGCGATCAGCCCCAGCATTTT.

The chain uses TRBV7-3 and TRBJ2-1; 15 bases align to TRBD2. This CDR3 spans 20 amino acids. After removal of 0 bases from V and 4 bases from J, the junction contained 10 bases not matched to a gene. Per the germline V gene, CDR1 is SGHTA and CDR2 is FQGTGA. The DNA for the CDR3 is TGTGCCAGCAGCTTAACGACGGGACTAGCGGGAGGAGGAACGTACAATGAGCAGTTCTTC. Its protein is CASSLTTGLAGGGTYNEQFF.

This clonotype has ten or more counts. This chain links TRBV28 with TRBJ1-3; possible D gene TRBD1, 5 bases. The CDR3 totals 15 residues. The V gene's germline CDR1 is MDHEN and CDR2 SYDVKM. V lost 2 bases, J lost 0 bases, and 8 bases lay in between. CDR3 nucleotide sequence: TGTGCCAGCAGTTTAGGGGGTTACTCTGGAAACACCATATATTTT. Translation: CASSLGGYSGNTIYF. The full variable domain, in which reference TRBV28 and TRBJ1-3 provide the parts outside the CDR3, is DVKVTQSSRYLVKRTGEKVFLECVQDMDHENMFWYRQDPGLGLRLIYFSYDVKMKEKGDIPEGYSVSREKKERFSLILESASTNQTSMYLCASSLGGYSGNTIYFGEGSWLTVV.

The chain has TRBV30 and TRBJ2-1; 9 bases line up with TRBD2. Germline assignment: CDR1 GTSNPN and CDR2 SVGIG (reference sequence). The CDR3 spans 14 residues. The CDR3 nucleotides read TGTGCGGTAGCGGGGGACCTCTACTACAATGAGCAGTTCTTC. It specifies CAVAGDLYYNEQFF.

For this clonotype: Possible read error: a much larger clone is one base away. The chain links TRBV12-3 or TRBV12-4 to TRBJ2-1; D possibly corresponds to TRBD2 (6 bases). The CDR3 sequence is 15 residues long. Between the trimmed V and J ends, which lost 6 bases and 7 bases, there was a span of 19 bases. The DNA for the CDR3 is TGTGCCAGCAGGTACCCGGGAACGGGGAGGAATGAGCAGTTCTTC. Its translation is CASRYPGTGRNEQFF.

The J gene is TRBJ2-6, the V gene TRBV18, with D perhaps TRBD1 (5 bases). CDR3 size: 15 residues. Germline loops: CDR1 KGHSH, CDR2 LQKENI. V was cut by 2 bases and J by 2 bases, with 7 bases left in between. DNA for the CDR3: TGTGCCAGCTCACCAGTGGGGCCTGGGGCCAACGTCCTGACTTTC. It encodes CASSPVGPGANVLTF.

This clonotype was observed at least ten times. CDR3 protein: CASGDYEQYF. The CDR3 bases are TGTGCCAGTGGGGACTACGAGCAGTACTTC. The rearrangement joins TRBV6-1 to TRBJ2-7; D call uncertain. V was trimmed by 9 bases and J by 3 bases, leaving 6 bases between them. In germline, CDR1 is MNHNS, CDR2 SASEGT. The CDR3 is 10 residues long.

This clonotype has ten or more counts. This chain links TRBV12-3 or TRBV12-4 with TRBJ2-1, with 9 bases matching TRBD2. The length of the CDR3 is 14 residues. Unmatched junction bases numbered 7, after V lost 3 bases and J lost 10 bases. The CDR3 bases are TGTGCCAGCAGTTTGAGGCGGGAGGGCGGGGAGCAGTTCTTC. As protein: CASSLRREGGEQFF.

The chain carries TRBV6-7 and TRBJ1-1; no reliable D call. TRBV6-7 is marked as an open reading frame, function uncertain. The CDR3 has 14 residues. The V end was cut by 6 bases, the J end by 1 base, with 12 bases between. The CDR3: CASRPPQENTEAFF. CDR3 coding DNA: TGTGCCAGCAGACCCCCCCAGGAGAACACTGAAGCTTTCTTT.

This clonotype occurred many times. V is TRBV12-3 or TRBV12-4 and J is TRBJ1-2, with D unresolved. The V and J ends lost 5 bases and 8 bases respectively, with 27 bases between them. The CDR3 loop spans 17 amino acids. The CDR3 reads CASSGEAALITGRGYTF. CDR3 in DNA: TGTGCCAGCAGTGGGGAGGCAGCACTTATTACCGGGAGGGGCTACACCTTC.

This clonotype was picked up a small number of times. The rearrangement links TRBV20-1 to TRBJ2-1; a weak D match, TRBD2 (6 bases). Germline CDR1 is DFQATT and CDR2 is SNEGSKA (reference sequence). V was cut by 8 bases and J by 0 bases, with 20 bases left in between. The length of the CDR3 is 16 residues. The CDR3 region is CSPTGARGGSYNEQFF. CDR3 coding DNA: TGCAGTCCGACCGGGGCCCGGGGAGGCTCCTACAATGAGCAGTTCTTC.

There are a few counts of this clonotype. This chain joins TRBV3-1 and TRBJ2-3, with TRBD2 matching 8 bases. The germline gives CDR1 LGHDT, CDR2 YNNKEL (reference sequence). J gave up 3 bases and V 7 bases, and 6 bases lay outside the gene matches. The CDR3 runs 14 residues. The CDR3 bases are TGTGCCAGCACCTTGACTAGCGCTACAGATACGCAGTATTTT. Protein product: CASTLTSATDTQYF.

This clonotype has more than one count but fewer than ten. The chain recombines TRBV10-3 with TRBJ2-7, with 8 positions matching TRBD2. The germline gives CDR1 ENHRY, CDR2 SYGVKD. This CDR3 contains 12 residues. Trimming cost V 10 bases and J 1 base; bases outside gene matches: 3. The CDR3 reads CATGTSSYEQYF. In nucleotides, the CDR3 is TGTGCCACCGGGACTAGTTCCTACGAGCAGTACTTC.

The chain uses TRBV20-1 and TRBJ1-2; no reliable D call. Germline loops: CDR1 DFQATT, CDR2 SNEGSKA (reference sequence). V shed 3 bases and J shed 2 bases, with 7 bases lying between them. The CDR3 runs to 12 residues. The CDR3 DNA follows: TGCAGTGCTAGCGGGAGAAACTATGGCTACACCTTC. It is translated as CSASGRNYGYTF.

This chain uses TRBV20-1 with TRBJ2-6, with D unresolved. Germline V CDR1 and CDR2: DFQATT, SNEGSKA (reference sequence). CDR3 length: 14 amino acids. Trimming cost V 3 bases and J 2 bases, with 8 bases left between them. CDR3 nucleotides: TGCAGTGCTAGCTTACTACCTGGGGCCAACGTCCTGACTTTC. It codes for CSASLLPGANVLTF.

This rearrangement joins TRBV7-9 to TRBJ1-5, with D unclear. The CDR3 sequence is 16 residues long. Between the trimmed V and J ends, which lost 9 bases and 2 bases, there was a span of 20 bases. CDR1 and CDR2 (germline): SEHNR, FQNEAQ (reference sequence). CDR3 region: CASAEDGYGGNQPQHF. The CDR3 DNA reads TGTGCCAGTGCCGAAGATGGCTACGGGGGCAATCAGCCCCAGCATTTT.

The genes are TRBV3-1 and TRBJ1-1; D is perhaps TRBD1 (5 bases). Germline V gene data show CDR1 as LGHDT and CDR2 as YNNKEL (reference sequence). Deletions cut 6 bases from V and 6 bases from J, with 17 bases between. CDR3 size: 14 residues. The CDR3: CASSPVAGVAEAFF. In DNA form, the CDR3 reads TGTGCCAGCAGTCCCGTGGCGGGGGTCGCTGAAGCTTTCTTT.

Concerning this clonotype: A much larger clone is a single base away; this may be a read error. This rearrangement joins TRBV28 to TRBJ1-5; TRBD1 aligns across 12 bases. CDR3 size: 18 residues. V was clipped by 6 bases and J by 0 bases; unmatched bases: 9. Per germline, CDR1 MDHEN and CDR2 SYDVKM. The CDR3 sequence: CASSTGTGGSYSNQPQHF. The CDR3 DNA sequence: TGTGCCAGCAGCACCGGGACAGGGGGCTCGTATAGCAATCAGCCCCAGCATTTT.

This clonotype was detected many times. The chain joins TRBV12-3 or TRBV12-4 to TRBJ2-1; 12 bases are a match to TRBD2. CDR3 length: 20 residues. V lost 3 bases, J lost 0 bases, and 12 bases stayed unmatched. The CDR3 nucleotides are TGTGCCAGCAGTTTGGTAATCCTAGCGGGAGGGCCGGGCTCCTACAATGAGCAGTTCTTC. Its protein product is CASSLVILAGGPGSYNEQFF.

The chain joins TRBV4-1 to TRBJ2-6; 7 bases align to TRBD1. Germline loops: CDR1 MGHRA, CDR2 YSYEKL. V trimming: 2 bases; J trimming: 4 bases; junction bases outside the gene matches: 5. This CDR3 has 16 amino acids. CDR3 protein: CASSQTGTAGANVLTF. The CDR3 coding sequence is TGCGCCAGCAGCCAAACCGGGACAGCCGGGGCCAACGTCCTGACTTTC.

This clonotype was found many times. The chain combines TRBV5-1 with TRBJ2-1, with 7 bases that match TRBD1. CDR1 and CDR2 from the germline V gene are SGHRS and YFSETQ. CDR3 length equals 13 residues. Trimming removed 4 bases from V and 6 bases from J; junction bases left unmatched: 4. CDR3 region: CASSPGQINEQFF. CDR3 DNA sequence: TGCGCCAGCAGCCCGGGACAGATCAATGAGCAGTTCTTC.